This T cell receptor (beta chain) is drawn from a study of blood T cell repertoires in COVID-19. V was clipped by 4 bases and J by 3 bases, with 7 bases between them. Germline V gives CDR1 SGHNT, CDR2 YYREEE (reference sequence). This CDR3 has 12 amino acids. About this clone: Other DNA variants within this sample encode the same CDR3.

Clones were sequenced by immunoSEQ multiplex PCR, and TCRdb holds only the in-frame ones, with some missing. The table includes about 59,000 clones, 80% detected once. The J gene is TRBJ2-5, the V gene TRBV5-4, with no clear D. The sample was peripheral blood. The TCR originated in a man between 60 and 70 years old with acute or convalescent COVID-19. The CDR3 loop reads CASSLPKETQYF. The CDR3 DNA reads as TGTGCCAGCAGCCTTCCTAAAGAGACCCAGTACTTC.